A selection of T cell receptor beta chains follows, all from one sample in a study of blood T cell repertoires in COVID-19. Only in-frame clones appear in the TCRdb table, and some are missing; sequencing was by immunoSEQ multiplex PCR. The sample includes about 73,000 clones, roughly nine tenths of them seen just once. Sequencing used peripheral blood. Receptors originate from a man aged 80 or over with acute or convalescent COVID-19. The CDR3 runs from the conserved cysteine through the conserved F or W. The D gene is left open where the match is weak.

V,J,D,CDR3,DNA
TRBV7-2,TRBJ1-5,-,CASSSLVSNQPQHF,TGTGCCAGCAGCTCCCTAGTTAGCAATCAGCCCCAGCATTTT
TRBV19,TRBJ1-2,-,CATWASASYGYTF,TGTGCCACCTGGGCCTCGGCGAGCTATGGCTACACCTTC
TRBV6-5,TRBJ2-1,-,CASTARRSYNEQFF,TGTGCCAGCACCGCCCGGAGATCCTACAATGAGCAGTTCTTC
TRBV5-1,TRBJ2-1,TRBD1,CASSLTRDRGNNEQFF,TGCGCCAGCAGTCTAACCCGGGACAGGGGAAACAATGAGCAGTTCTTC
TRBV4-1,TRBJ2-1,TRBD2,CASSQVGREEDNEQFF,TGCGCCAGCAGCCAAGTGGGACGGGAGGAGGACAATGAGCAGTTCTTC
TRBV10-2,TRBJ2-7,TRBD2,CASSESGRAYEQYF,TGCGCCAGCAGTGAGAGCGGGAGGGCCTACGAGCAGTACTTC
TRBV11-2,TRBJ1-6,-,CASSKAANSPLHF,TGTGCCAGCAGCAAAGCCGCGAATTCACCCCTCCACTTT
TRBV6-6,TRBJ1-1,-,CASRQGPMNTEAFF,TGTGCCAGCAGGCAGGGGCCGATGAACACTGAAGCTTTCTTT
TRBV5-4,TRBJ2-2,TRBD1,CASSQGQQRNTGELFF,TGTGCCAGCAGCCAGGGACAGCAACGGAACACCGGGGAGCTGTTTTTT
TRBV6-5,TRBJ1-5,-,CASSYGYQPQHF,TGTGCCAGCAGTTACGGCTATCAGCCCCAGCATTTT